This T cell receptor beta chain originates from a study of control samples from healthy donors and cancer patients. Produced via immunoSEQ multiplex PCR; TCRdb's table is partial and in-frame only. Found here are 160,000 or so clones, 96% of them singletons; the top ten hold just over 1%. The CDR3 is 13 residues long. CDR1 is MNHEY, CDR2 SVGAGI, per germline. V lost 6 bases to trimming and J lost 9 bases, with 15 bases between them. Specimen: blood. J is TRBJ2-1 and V is TRBV6-5; D unresolved. The clonotype comes from a woman in her thirties in good health. CDR3 region: CASSPDAAGEQFF. CDR3 DNA sequence: TGTGCCAGCAGCCCGGACGCGGCCGGTGAGCAGTTCTTC.